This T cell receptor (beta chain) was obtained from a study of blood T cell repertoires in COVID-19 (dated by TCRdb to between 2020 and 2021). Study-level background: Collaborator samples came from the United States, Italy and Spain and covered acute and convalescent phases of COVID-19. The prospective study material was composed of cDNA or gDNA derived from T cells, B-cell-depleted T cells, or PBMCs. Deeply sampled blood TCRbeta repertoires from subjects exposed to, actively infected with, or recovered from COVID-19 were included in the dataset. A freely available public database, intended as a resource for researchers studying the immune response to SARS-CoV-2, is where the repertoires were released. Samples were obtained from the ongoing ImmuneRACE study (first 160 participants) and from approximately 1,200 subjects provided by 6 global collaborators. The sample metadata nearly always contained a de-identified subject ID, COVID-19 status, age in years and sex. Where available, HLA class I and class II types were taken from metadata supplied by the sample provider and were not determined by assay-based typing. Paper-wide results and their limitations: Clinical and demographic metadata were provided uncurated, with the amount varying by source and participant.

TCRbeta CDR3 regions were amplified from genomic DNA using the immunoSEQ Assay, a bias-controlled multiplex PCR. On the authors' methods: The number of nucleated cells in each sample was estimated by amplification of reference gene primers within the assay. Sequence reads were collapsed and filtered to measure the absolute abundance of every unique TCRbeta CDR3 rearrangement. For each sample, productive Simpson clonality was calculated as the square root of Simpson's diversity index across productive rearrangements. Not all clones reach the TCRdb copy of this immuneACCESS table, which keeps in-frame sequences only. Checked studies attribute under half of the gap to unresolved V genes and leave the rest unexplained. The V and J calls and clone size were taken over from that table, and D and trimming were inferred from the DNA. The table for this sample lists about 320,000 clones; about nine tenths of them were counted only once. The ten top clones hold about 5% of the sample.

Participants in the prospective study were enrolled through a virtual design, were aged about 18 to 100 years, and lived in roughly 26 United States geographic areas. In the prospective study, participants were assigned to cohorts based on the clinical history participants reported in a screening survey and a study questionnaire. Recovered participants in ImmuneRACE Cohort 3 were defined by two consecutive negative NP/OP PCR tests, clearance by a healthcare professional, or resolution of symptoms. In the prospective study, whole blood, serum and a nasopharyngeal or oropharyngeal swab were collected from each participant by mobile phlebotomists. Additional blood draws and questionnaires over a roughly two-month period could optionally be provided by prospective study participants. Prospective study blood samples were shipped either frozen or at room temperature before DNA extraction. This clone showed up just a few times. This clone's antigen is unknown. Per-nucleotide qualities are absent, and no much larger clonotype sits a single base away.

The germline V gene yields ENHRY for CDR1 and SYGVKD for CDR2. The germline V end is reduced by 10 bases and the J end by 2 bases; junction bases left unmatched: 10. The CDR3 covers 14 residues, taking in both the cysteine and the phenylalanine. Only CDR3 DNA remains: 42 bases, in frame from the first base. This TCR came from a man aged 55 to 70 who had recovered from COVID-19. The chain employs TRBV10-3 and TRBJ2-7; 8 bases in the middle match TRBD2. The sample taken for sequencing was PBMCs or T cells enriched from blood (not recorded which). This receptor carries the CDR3 CATQERGSTYEQYF. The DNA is TGTGCCACCCAAGAGCGGGGGAGCACCTACGAGCAGTACTTC.